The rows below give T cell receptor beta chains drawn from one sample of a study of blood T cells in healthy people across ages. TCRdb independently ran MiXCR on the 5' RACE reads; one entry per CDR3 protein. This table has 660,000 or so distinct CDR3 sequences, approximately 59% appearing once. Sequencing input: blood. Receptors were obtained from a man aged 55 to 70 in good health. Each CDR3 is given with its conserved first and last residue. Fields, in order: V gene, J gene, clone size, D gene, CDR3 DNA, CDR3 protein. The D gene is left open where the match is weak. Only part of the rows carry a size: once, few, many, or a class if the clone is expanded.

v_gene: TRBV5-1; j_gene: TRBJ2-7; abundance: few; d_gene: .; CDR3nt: TGCGCCAGCAGCAGAGGGACGGGGGCCAATGAGCAGTACTTC; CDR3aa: CASSRGTGANEQYF
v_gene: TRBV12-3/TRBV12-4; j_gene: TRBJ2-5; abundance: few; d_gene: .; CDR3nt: TGTGCCAGCAGCCTAGAGAGGAATGAGCAGTACTTC; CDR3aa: CASSLERNEQYF
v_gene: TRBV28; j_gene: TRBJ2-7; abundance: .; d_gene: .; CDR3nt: TGTGCCAGCAGCCGCTCCGACGGCTACGAGCAGTACTTC; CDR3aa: CASSRSDGYEQYF
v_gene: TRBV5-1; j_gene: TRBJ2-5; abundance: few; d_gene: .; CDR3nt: TGCGCCAGCACTCGGGGCGATCAAGAGACCCAGTACTTC; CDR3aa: CASTRGDQETQYF
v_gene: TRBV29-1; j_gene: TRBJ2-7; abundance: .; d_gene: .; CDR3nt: TGCAGCGTTGGGCCGGGAATAAATCGACCGGGCTCCTACGAGCAGTACTTC; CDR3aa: CSVGPGINRPGSYEQYF
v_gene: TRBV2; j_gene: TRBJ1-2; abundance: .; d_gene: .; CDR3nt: TGTGCCAGCAGTACTGAAGATAACTATGGCTACACCTTC; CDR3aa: CASSTEDNYGYTF
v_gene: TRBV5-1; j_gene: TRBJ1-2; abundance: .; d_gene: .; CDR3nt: TGCGCCAGCAACCCCTATGGGTCCAGTAACTATGGCTACACCTTC; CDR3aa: CASNPYGSSNYGYTF
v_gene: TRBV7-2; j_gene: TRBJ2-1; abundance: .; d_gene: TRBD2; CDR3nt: TGTGCCAGCAGCTCCATACGGGCTAGCGGTCTACAGCGTGAGCAGTTCTTC; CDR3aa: CASSSIRASGLQREQFF
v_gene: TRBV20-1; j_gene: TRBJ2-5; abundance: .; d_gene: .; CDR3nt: TGCAGTGGACGCACGGAAGAGACCCAGTACTTC; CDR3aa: CSGRTEETQYF
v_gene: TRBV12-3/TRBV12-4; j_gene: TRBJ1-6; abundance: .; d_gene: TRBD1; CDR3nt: TGTGCCAGCAGTTCTGCAGGGGGCTCACCCCTCCACTTT; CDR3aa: CASSSAGGSPLHF
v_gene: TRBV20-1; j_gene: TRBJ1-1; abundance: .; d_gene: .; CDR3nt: TGCAGCACGACCGGGGGGTTTGAAGCTTTCTTT; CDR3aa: CSTTGGFEAFF
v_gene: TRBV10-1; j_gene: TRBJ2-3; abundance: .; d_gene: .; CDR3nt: TGCGCCAGCAGTGAAAGCCCCTACGAGGGGTTAGATACGCAGTATTTT; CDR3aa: CASSESPYEGLDTQYF
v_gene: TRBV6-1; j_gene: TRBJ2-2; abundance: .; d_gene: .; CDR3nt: TGTGCCAGCAGTGTGGTCACAGGCCCCACCGGGGAGCTGTTTTTT; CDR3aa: CASSVVTGPTGELFF
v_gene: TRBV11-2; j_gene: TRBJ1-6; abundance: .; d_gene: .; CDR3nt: TGTGCCAGCAGCTCACGGGGCCTTGGTAATTCACCCCTCCACTTT; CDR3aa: CASSSRGLGNSPLHF
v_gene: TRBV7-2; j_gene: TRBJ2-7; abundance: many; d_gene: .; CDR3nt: TGTGCCAGCAGTTTGGGGGGCAGACCCTACGAGCAGTACTTC; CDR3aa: CASSLGGRPYEQYF
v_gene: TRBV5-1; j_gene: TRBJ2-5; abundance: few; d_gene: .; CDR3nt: TGCGCCAGCGCGGCAAGTCTGGGCCAAGAGACCCAGTACTTC; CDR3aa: CASAASLGQETQYF
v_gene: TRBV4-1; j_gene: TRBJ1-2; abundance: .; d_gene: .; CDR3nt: TGCGCCAGCAGCCCACTCCCCCGGACCACCGAGCTTGGCTACACCTTC; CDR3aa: CASSPLPRTTELGYTF
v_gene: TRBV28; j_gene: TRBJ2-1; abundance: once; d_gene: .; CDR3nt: TGTGCCAGCAGTTGGGGGGGGGGCCGACTCGACAATGAGCAGTTCTTC; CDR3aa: CASSWGGGRLDNEQFF
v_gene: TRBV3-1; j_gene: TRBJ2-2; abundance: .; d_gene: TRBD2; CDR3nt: TGTGCCAGCAGCCGCTGGACTAGTCTGAACACCGGGGAGCTGTTTTTT; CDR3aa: CASSRWTSLNTGELFF
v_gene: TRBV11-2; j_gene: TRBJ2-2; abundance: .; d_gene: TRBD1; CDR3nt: TGTGCCAGCAGCTTGACAGGGGGCCGGACCGGGGAGCTGTTTTTT; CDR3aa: CASSLTGGRTGELFF
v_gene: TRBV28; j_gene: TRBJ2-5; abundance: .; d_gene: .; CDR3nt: TGTGCCAGCAGTCCCCGGCGTCGGGAGCAGTACTTC; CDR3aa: CASSPRRREQYF
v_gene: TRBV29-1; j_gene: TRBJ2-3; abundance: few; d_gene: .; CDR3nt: TGCAGCGTTGAGGGCAGGCAGGCCCTGGATACGCAGTATTTT; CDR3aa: CSVEGRQALDTQYF
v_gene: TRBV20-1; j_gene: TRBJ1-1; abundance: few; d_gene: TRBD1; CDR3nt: TGCAGTGCTAGAGGCTCAGGGGGCCGGATGAACACTGAAGCTTTCTTT; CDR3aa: CSARGSGGRMNTEAFF
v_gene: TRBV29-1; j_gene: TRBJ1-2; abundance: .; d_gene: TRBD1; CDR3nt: TGCAGCGTTGACCCGACAGGGGGAGGTGGCTACACCTTC; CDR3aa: CSVDPTGGGGYTF
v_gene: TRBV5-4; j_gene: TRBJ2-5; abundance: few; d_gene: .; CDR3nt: TGTGCCAGCAGCTTTCCCGGATCCCGGGGGGAGACCCAGTACTTC; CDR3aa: CASSFPGSRGETQYF
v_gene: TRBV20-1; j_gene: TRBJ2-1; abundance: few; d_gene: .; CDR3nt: TGCAGTGCCAGAGATCCCACGGACTACAATGAGCAGTTCTTC; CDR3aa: CSARDPTDYNEQFF
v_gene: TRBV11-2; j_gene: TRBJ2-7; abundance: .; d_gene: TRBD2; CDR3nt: TGTGCCAGCAGCCCCCAACTAGCGGGGGAGTCCTACGAGCAGTACTTC; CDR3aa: CASSPQLAGESYEQYF
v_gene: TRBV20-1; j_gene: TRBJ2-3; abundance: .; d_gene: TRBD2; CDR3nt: TGCAGTGCCATAACAGGACTAGCGGGGGGTCCATTCACAGATACGCAGTATTTT; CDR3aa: CSAITGLAGGPFTDTQYF
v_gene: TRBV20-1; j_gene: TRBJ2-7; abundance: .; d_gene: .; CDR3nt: TGCAGTGCTAGAGAGGGCCAGGGGGGAGACTACGAGCAGTACTTC; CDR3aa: CSAREGQGGDYEQYF
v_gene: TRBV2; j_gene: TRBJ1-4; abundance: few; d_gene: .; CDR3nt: TGTGCCAGCAGATTGAACGATGAAAAACTGTTTTTT; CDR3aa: CASRLNDEKLFF
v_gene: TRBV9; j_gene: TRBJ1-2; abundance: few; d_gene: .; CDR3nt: TGTGCCAGCAGCGTAGGGGCCCAGGGCTATGGCTACACCTTC; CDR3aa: CASSVGAQGYGYTF
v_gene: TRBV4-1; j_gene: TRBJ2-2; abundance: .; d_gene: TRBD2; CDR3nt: TGCGCCAGCAGCCAAGATACTAGCGGGACGATATTCACCGGGGAGCTGTTTTTT; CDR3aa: CASSQDTSGTIFTGELFF
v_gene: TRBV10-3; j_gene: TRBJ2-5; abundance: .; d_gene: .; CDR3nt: TGTGCCATCAGTGCGCAACTAGCAGCGAGGACAAATGAGCAGTACTTC; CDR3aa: CAISAQLAARTNEQYF
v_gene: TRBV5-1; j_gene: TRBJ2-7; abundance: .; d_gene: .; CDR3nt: TGCGCCAGTGGGCTTTGGGGGGCCGACGAGCAGTACTTC; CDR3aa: CASGLWGADEQYF
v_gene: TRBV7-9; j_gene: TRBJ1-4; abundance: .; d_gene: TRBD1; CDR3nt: TGTGCCAGCAGCGGCGACAGGGAGGATGAAAAACTGTTTTTT; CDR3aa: CASSGDREDEKLFF
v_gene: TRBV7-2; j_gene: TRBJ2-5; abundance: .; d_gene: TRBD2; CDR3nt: TGTGCCAGCAGCATGGGACTAGCGGGGGGGCGTGAGACCCAGTACTTC; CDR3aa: CASSMGLAGGRETQYF
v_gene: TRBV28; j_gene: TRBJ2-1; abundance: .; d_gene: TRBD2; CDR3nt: TGTGCCAGCAGTTCGTTGGCTAGCGGGGGGGCCAATGAGCAGTTCTTC; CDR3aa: CASSSLASGGANEQFF
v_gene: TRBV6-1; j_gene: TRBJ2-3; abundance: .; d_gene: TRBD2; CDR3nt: TGTGCCAGCAGTGAAAGTAGCGGGATGGGGGGTACGCAGTATTTT; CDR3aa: CASSESSGMGGTQYF
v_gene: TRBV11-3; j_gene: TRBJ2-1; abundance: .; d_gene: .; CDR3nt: TGTGCCAGCAGCCGCCGGTTAGGGGGGGGGGACTCGAACTACAATGAGCAGTTCTTC; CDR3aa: CASSRRLGGGDSNYNEQFF
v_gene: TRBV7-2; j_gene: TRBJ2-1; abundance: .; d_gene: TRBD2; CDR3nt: TGTGCCAGCAGCCCATGGGGGGGGACCGACAATGAGCAGTTCTTC; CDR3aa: CASSPWGGTDNEQFF
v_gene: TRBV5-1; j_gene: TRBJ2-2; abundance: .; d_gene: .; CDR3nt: TGCGCCAGCAGCGGCAAGATAGGGGCCGGGGAGCTGTTTTTT; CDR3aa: CASSGKIGAGELFF
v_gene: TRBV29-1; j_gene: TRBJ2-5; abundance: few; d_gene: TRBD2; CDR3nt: TGCAGCGTGAGCCCTAGCGGGGGGGAGACCCAGTACTTC; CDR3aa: CSVSPSGGETQYF
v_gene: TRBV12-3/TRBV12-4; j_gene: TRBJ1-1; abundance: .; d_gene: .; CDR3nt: TGTGCCAGCAGTGCGGACCGAAGGAACACTGAAGCTTTCTTT; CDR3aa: CASSADRRNTEAFF
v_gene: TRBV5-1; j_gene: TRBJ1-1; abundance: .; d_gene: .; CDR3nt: TGCGCCAGCAGCTTGGAAGGCAGGCGGAGGGCTGAAGCTTTCTTT; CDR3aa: CASSLEGRRRAEAFF
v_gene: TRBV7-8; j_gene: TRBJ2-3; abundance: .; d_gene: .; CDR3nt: TGTGCCAGCAGCCCCCGCCCCAGCACTAGCACAGATACGCAGTATTTT; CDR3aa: CASSPRPSTSTDTQYF
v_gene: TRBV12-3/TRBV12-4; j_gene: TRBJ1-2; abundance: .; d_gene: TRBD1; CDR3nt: TGCGCCAGCAGCCCAGGGGGCCGGTCCGGCTACACCTTC; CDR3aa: CASSPGGRSGYTF
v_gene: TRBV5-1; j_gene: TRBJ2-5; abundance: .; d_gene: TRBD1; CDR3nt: TGCGCCAGCAGCTTGGCCGGGACAGGGTTGGATGAGCGGTACTTC; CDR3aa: CASSLAGTGLDERYF
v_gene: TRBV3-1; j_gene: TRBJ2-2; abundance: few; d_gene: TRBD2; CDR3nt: TGTGCCAGCAGCCAAGATCGGGCTAGCGGGGCCGGGGAGCTGTTTTTT; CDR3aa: CASSQDRASGAGELFF
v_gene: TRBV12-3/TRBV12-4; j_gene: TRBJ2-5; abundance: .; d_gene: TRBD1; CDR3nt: TGTGCCAGCAGTCCACCGGGACAGGGGAAGCAGTACTTC; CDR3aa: CASSPPGQGKQYF
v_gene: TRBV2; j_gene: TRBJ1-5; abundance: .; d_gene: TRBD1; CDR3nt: TGTGCCAGCAGTGCGGGACAGTCTAGCAATCAGCCCCAGCATTTT; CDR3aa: CASSAGQSSNQPQHF
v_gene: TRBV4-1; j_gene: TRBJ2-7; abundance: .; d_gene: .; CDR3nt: TGCGCCAGTGGACTCCTACGGAATGAGCAGTACTTC; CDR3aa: CASGLLRNEQYF
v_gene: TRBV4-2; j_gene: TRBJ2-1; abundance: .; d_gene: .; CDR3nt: TGTGCCAGCAGCCAAGAAACCCAGCCGAGAGTCGATGAGCAGTTCTTC; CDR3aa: CASSQETQPRVDEQFF
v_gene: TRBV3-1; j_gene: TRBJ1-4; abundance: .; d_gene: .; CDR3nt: TGTGCCAGCAGCCAAGGGGAGTATGAAAAACTGTTTTTT; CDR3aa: CASSQGEYEKLFF